This is a list of T cell receptor beta chains from one sample in a study of long-term antiretroviral therapy in people with HIV. The method was immunoSEQ multiplex PCR; TCRdb's version includes in-frame clones alone and lacks a portion of them. Of tens of thousands of clones in the sample, 95% were seen once. Material: unsorted PBMCs, obtained 5.3 years after starting antiretroviral therapy. The receptors shown here come from a man aged 25 to 45 with HIV. Each CDR3 is given with its conserved first and last residue. The D gene is left open where the match is weak. Some rows mark clone size as missing; the rest say once, few, many or name a class of expanded clone.

J: TRBJ2-5; length: 15; V: TRBV29-1; D: NA; size: NA; CDR3: CSVAGFQGLQETQYF; DNA: TGCAGCGTTGCAGGGTTCCAGGGACTCCAAGAGACCCAGTACTTC
J: TRBJ2-3; length: 15; V: TRBV6-5; D: TRBD2; size: NA; CDR3: CASSGVAGGADTQYF; DNA: TGTGCCAGCAGTGGCGTAGCGGGAGGAGCAGATACGCAGTATTTT
J: TRBJ2-5; length: 15; V: TRBV6-5; D: TRBD1; size: NA; CDR3: CASSYSAGGLETQYF; DNA: TGTGCCAGCAGTTACTCAGCAGGGGGTTTAGAGACCCAGTACTTC
J: TRBJ1-1; length: 14; V: TRBV2; D: NA; size: NA; CDR3: CASTKRPGNTEAFF; DNA: TGTGCCAGCACTAAGCGACCGGGTAACACTGAAGCTTTCTTT
J: TRBJ2-3; length: 13; V: TRBV6-5; D: NA; size: NA; CDR3: CASSYTFGDTQYF; DNA: TGTGCCAGCAGTTACACGTTCGGAGATACGCAGTATTTT
J: TRBJ2-2; length: 14; V: TRBV10-1; D: TRBD1; size: NA; CDR3: CASSDQGAAGELFF; DNA: TGCGCCAGCAGTGACCAGGGGGCGGCCGGGGAGCTGTTTTTT
J: TRBJ1-3; length: 13; V: TRBV27; D: NA; size: NA; CDR3: CASSFSVGNTIYF; DNA: TGTGCCAGCAGTTTTTCAGTAGGAAACACCATATATTTT
J: TRBJ2-5; length: 15; V: TRBV10-3; D: TRBD1; size: once; CDR3: CAIRAVQGGQETQYF; DNA: TGTGCCATCAGGGCGGTACAGGGGGGACAAGAGACCCAGTACTTC
J: TRBJ1-5; length: 13; V: TRBV7-8; D: TRBD1; size: NA; CDR3: CASSIQGFQPQHF; DNA: TGTGCCAGCAGCATACAGGGGTTTCAGCCCCAGCATTTT
J: TRBJ2-1; length: 14; V: TRBV4-3; D: TRBD1; size: NA; CDR3: CASSQLTGANEQFF; DNA: TGCGCCAGCAGCCAGCTGACAGGGGCCAATGAGCAGTTCTTC
J: TRBJ2-7; length: 16; V: TRBV28; D: NA; size: NA; CDR3: CASSFGGQGPSYEQYF; DNA: TGTGCCAGCAGTTTTGGGGGGCAGGGGCCCTCCTACGAGCAGTACTTC
J: TRBJ1-1; length: 13; V: TRBV30; D: NA; size: NA; CDR3: CAWSEVVNTEAFF; DNA: TGTGCCTGGAGTGAAGTGGTTAACACTGAAGCTTTCTTT
J: TRBJ1-5; length: 16; V: TRBV5-8; D: TRBD1; size: NA; CDR3: CASSLGTGGIDQPQHF; DNA: TGTGCCAGCAGCCTCGGGACAGGGGGCATAGATCAGCCCCAGCATTTT
J: TRBJ1-2; length: 15; V: TRBV9; D: NA; size: NA; CDR3: CASSASQGRDYGYTF; DNA: TGTGCCAGCAGCGCATCACAGGGTAGGGACTATGGCTACACCTTC
J: TRBJ2-1; length: 15; V: TRBV27; D: TRBD1; size: NA; CDR3: CASSPTGTGYNEQFF; DNA: TGTGCCAGCAGTCCCACCGGGACAGGATACAATGAGCAGTTCTTC
J: TRBJ2-2; length: 13; V: TRBV13; D: NA; size: few; CDR3: CASSLVDTGELFF; DNA: TGTGCCAGCAGCTTAGTAGACACCGGGGAGCTGTTTTTT
J: TRBJ1-1; length: 15; V: TRBV27; D: NA; size: once; CDR3: CASSSEALGVTEAFF; DNA: TGTGCCAGCAGCTCCGAGGCCCTAGGGGTCACTGAAGCTTTCTTT
J: TRBJ2-1; length: 15; V: TRBV4-3; D: NA; size: NA; CDR3: CASSQVSSIPDEQFF; DNA: TGCGCCAGCAGCCAAGTATCGTCCATCCCCGATGAGCAGTTCTTC
J: TRBJ1-2; length: 13; V: TRBV30; D: NA; size: NA; CDR3: CAWSLQGDYGYTF; DNA: TGTGCCTGGAGTCTACAGGGAGACTATGGCTACACCTTC
J: TRBJ1-6; length: 15; V: TRBV27; D: TRBD1; size: NA; CDR3: CASRTWGQYNSPLHF; DNA: TGTGCCAGCAGAACTTGGGGACAGTATAATTCACCCCTCCACTTT
J: TRBJ2-7; length: 13; V: TRBV5-1; D: NA; size: NA; CDR3: CASSLATNYEQYF; DNA: TGCGCCAGCAGCTTGGCGACAAACTACGAGCAGTACTTC
J: TRBJ1-5; length: 19; V: TRBV19; D: TRBD1; size: NA; CDR3: CASSMSPWTGGYSNQPQHF; DNA: TGTGCCAGTAGTATGTCCCCTTGGACAGGGGGGTATAGCAATCAGCCCCAGCATTTT
J: TRBJ2-7; length: 15; V: TRBV5-1; D: TRBD1; size: NA; CDR3: CASSLHGTEAYEQYF; DNA: TGCGCCAGCAGCTTACACGGGACAGAAGCCTACGAGCAGTACTTC
J: TRBJ2-1; length: 14; V: TRBV9; D: NA; size: NA; CDR3: CASSAGADGNEQFF; DNA: TGTGCCAGCAGCGCAGGAGCGGACGGGAATGAGCAGTTCTTC
J: TRBJ2-5; length: 13; V: TRBV18; D: NA; size: NA; CDR3: CASSREGRETQYF; DNA: TGTGCCAGCTCACGTGAGGGGCGAGAGACCCAGTACTTC
J: TRBJ2-7; length: 13; V: TRBV7-9; D: NA; size: NA; CDR3: CASTIDGDNEQYF; DNA: TGTGCCAGCACCATTGACGGGGACAACGAGCAGTACTTC
J: TRBJ2-6; length: 19; V: TRBV5-1; D: TRBD1; size: NA; CDR3: CASSNRPGQGLSGANVLTF; DNA: TGCGCCAGCAGCAACAGACCGGGACAGGGTCTTTCTGGGGCCAACGTCCTGACTTTC
J: TRBJ2-3; length: 16; V: TRBV10-3; D: NA; size: NA; CDR3: CAISVWGNTSTDTQYF; DNA: TGTGCCATCAGTGTGTGGGGGAATACTAGCACAGATACGCAGTATTTT
J: TRBJ2-2; length: 16; V: TRBV28; D: TRBD2; size: NA; CDR3: CASSHPGLEGAGELFF; DNA: TGTGCCAGCAGTCATCCGGGACTAGAAGGGGCCGGGGAGCTGTTTTTT
J: TRBJ2-7; length: 13; V: TRBV7-2; D: NA; size: once; CDR3: CASSSNPSVEQYF; DNA: TGTGCCAGCAGCTCAAATCCCTCAGTTGAGCAGTACTTC
J: TRBJ2-3; length: 15; V: TRBV9; D: NA; size: NA; CDR3: CASSVAGRNTDTQYF; DNA: TGTGCCAGCAGCGTAGCAGGGCGTAACACAGATACGCAGTATTTT
J: TRBJ2-7; length: 13; V: TRBV19; D: NA; size: NA; CDR3: CASSLRGAYEQYF; DNA: TGTGCCAGTAGTTTGAGGGGTGCCTACGAGCAGTACTTC
J: TRBJ2-1; length: 13; V: TRBV5-6; D: NA; size: NA; CDR3: CASSFMQGNEQFF; DNA: TGTGCCAGCAGCTTTATGCAGGGGAACGAGCAGTTCTTC
J: TRBJ2-7; length: 14; V: TRBV14; D: NA; size: once; CDR3: CASSRTGYSYEQYF; DNA: TGTGCCAGCAGCCGGACTGGATATAGCTACGAGCAGTACTTC
J: TRBJ1-5; length: 13; V: TRBV19; D: NA; size: NA; CDR3: CASSHGSNQPQHF; DNA: TGTGCCAGTAGTCACGGTAGCAATCAGCCCCAGCATTTT
J: TRBJ2-7; length: 14; V: TRBV28; D: NA; size: NA; CDR3: CASSFLVLGDGRDF; DNA: TGTGCCAGCAGTTTCCTAGTTTTGGGGGACGGGAGAGACTTC
J: TRBJ2-2; length: 14; V: TRBV2; D: NA; size: NA; CDR3: CASSEGAATGELFF; DNA: TGTGCCAGCAGTGAGGGGGCAGCCACCGGGGAGCTGTTTTTT
J: TRBJ2-7; length: 13; V: TRBV11-2; D: TRBD2; size: NA; CDR3: CASSLAGGGEQYF; DNA: TGTGCCAGCAGCTTAGCGGGAGGAGGGGAGCAGTACTTC
J: TRBJ1-2; length: 14; V: TRBV27; D: TRBD1; size: NA; CDR3: CASTQTGGNYGYTF; DNA: TGTGCCAGCACCCAGACAGGGGGGAACTATGGCTACACCTTC
J: TRBJ1-1; length: 12; V: TRBV10-3; D: NA; size: NA; CDR3: CASWAGDTEAFF; DNA: TGTGCGAGCTGGGCGGGGGACACTGAAGCTTTCTTT
J: TRBJ2-5; length: 13; V: TRBV2; D: TRBD1; size: NA; CDR3: CASSRDRGETQYF; DNA: TGTGCCAGCAGCCGGGACAGGGGAGAGACCCAGTACTTC
J: TRBJ2-2; length: 16; V: TRBV9; D: NA; size: once; CDR3: CASSVVAPWLGGELFF; DNA: TGTGCCAGCAGCGTAGTAGCGCCCTGGCTAGGCGGGGAGCTGTTTTTT
J: TRBJ2-7; length: 15; V: TRBV5-1; D: NA; size: NA; CDR3: CASSRGGSAHYEQYF; DNA: TGCGCCAGCAGCCGAGGGGGGTCAGCCCACTACGAGCAGTACTTC
J: TRBJ1-4; length: 16; V: TRBV4-3; D: NA; size: NA; CDR3: CASSQDPAGTNEKLFF; DNA: TGCGCCAGCAGCCAAGATCCAGCAGGAACTAATGAAAAACTGTTTTTT
J: TRBJ2-7; length: 13; V: TRBV27; D: NA; size: NA; CDR3: CASSLMDSYEQYF; DNA: TGTGCCAGCAGTTTAATGGACTCCTACGAGCAGTACTTC